The rows below give T cell receptor beta chains drawn from one sample of a study of vaccination effects on CD4 cells after COVID-19. This table comes from immunoSEQ multiplex PCR, and its TCRdb copy is limited to in-frame clones, with some not included. The table records around 81,000 clones, over 75% of them present only once. Which antigens these TCRs recognize remains unknown. The sample consisted of CD4+ T cells from PBMCs cultured with HCoV-OC43 spike peptides, taken after COVID-19 vaccination. These receptors were taken from a human donor who received a COVID-19 vaccine. CDR3s include the opening cysteine and the closing phenylalanine or tryptophan. The D gene is left open where the match is weak. Clone size is shown for a subset of rows, as once, few, many or a class of expanded clone.

j_call clone_size v_call d_call cdr3_aa cdr3_nt
TRBJ2-5 - TRBV27 - CASSPRTAYQETQYF TGTGCCAGCAGTCCTCGGACGGCCTACCAAGAGACCCAGTACTTC
TRBJ1-3 - TRBV7-2 - CASRPGFGKGNTIYF TGTGCCAGTCGCCCGGGCTTCGGGAAAGGAAACACCATATATTTT
TRBJ2-1 once TRBV11-3 - CASSGKRENEQFF TGTGCCAGCAGCGGGAAACGGGAAAATGAGCAGTTCTTC
TRBJ1-2 - TRBV15 TRBD1 CATSRESGQIYGYTF TGTGCCACCAGCAGAGAATCGGGACAGATATATGGCTACACCTTC
TRBJ1-2 - TRBV7-2 - CASSLRDGVQGYTF TGTGCCAGCAGCTTACGGGACGGGGTTCAGGGCTACACCTTC
TRBJ2-1 - TRBV5-1 TRBD2 CASSLVGGASYNEQFF TGCGCCAGCAGCTTGGTCGGGGGGGCATCCTACAATGAGCAGTTCTTC
TRBJ2-3 - TRBV18 - CASSPGKDPDTQYF TGTGCCAGCTCACCCGGGAAGGATCCAGATACGCAGTATTTT
TRBJ1-1 - TRBV7-3 - CASSLNSPGGGTEAFF TGTGCCAGCAGCTTAAACAGTCCGGGGGGAGGTACTGAAGCTTTCTTT
TRBJ1-2 - TRBV3-1/TRBV3-2 - CASSQDRETYGYTF TGTGCCAGCAGCCAAGATAGGGAGACCTATGGCTACACCTTC
TRBJ1-3 - TRBV6-5 - CASKRETMGGNTIYF TGTGCCAGCAAGAGGGAGACGATGGGCGGAAACACCATATATTTT
TRBJ2-2 - TRBV29-1 TRBD2 CSVGGLAGGPWTGELFF TGCAGCGTTGGCGGACTAGCGGGGGGGCCTTGGACCGGGGAGCTGTTTTTT
TRBJ1-2 - TRBV19 TRBD1 CASSIEDRQSYTF TGTGCCAGTAGTATAGAGGACAGGCAGAGCTACACCTTC
TRBJ2-1 - TRBV14 TRBD2 CASSQGLAGGAVQFF TGTGCCAGCAGCCAAGGACTAGCGGGGGGCGCGGTGCAGTTCTTC
TRBJ1-1 - TRBV6-4 - CASSDTGSTEAFF TGTGCCAGCAGTGATACGGGAAGCACTGAAGCTTTCTTT
TRBJ1-5 - TRBV6-2/TRBV6-3 - CASSLTPYGGNQPQHF TGTGCCAGCAGTTTGACACCTTACGGGGGCAATCAGCCCCAGCATTTT
TRBJ1-2 few TRBV24-1 TRBD1 CATSDSGQGIYGYTF TGTGCCACCAGTGACTCCGGACAGGGGATCTATGGCTACACCTTC